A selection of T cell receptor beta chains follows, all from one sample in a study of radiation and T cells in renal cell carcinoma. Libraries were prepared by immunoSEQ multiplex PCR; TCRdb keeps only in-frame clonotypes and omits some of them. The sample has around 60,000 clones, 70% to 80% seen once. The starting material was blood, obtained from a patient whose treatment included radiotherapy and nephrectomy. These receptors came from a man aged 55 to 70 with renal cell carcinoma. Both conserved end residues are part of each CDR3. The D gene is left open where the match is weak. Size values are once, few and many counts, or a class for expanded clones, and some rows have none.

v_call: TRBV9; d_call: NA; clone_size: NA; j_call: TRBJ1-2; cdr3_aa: CASSPGALGVSGYGYTF; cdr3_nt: TGTGCCAGCAGCCCCGGAGCCCTTGGGGTGAGCGGCTATGGCTACACCTTC
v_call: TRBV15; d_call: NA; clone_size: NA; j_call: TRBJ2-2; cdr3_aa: CATSREGRDTGELFF; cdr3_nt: TGTGCCACCAGCAGAGAGGGCAGAGACACCGGGGAGCTGTTTTTT
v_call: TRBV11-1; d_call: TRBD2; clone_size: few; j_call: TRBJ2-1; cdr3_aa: CASSRRGLAGGDEQFF; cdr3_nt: TGTGCCAGCAGCCGGAGGGGACTAGCGGGAGGAGATGAGCAGTTCTTC
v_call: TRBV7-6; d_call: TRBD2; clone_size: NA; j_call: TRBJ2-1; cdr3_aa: CASSPRATGTSVNNEQFF; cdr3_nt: TGTGCCAGCAGCCCGAGGGCGACCGGGACTAGCGTAAACAATGAGCAGTTCTTC
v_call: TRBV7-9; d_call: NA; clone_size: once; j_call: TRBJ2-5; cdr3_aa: CASSRDSQETQYF; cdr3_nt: TGTGCCAGCAGCCGGGACTCGCAAGAGACCCAGTACTTC
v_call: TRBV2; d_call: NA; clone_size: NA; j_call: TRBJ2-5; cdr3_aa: CASSEQPQETQYF; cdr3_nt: TGTGCCAGCAGTGAACAACCCCAAGAGACCCAGTACTTC
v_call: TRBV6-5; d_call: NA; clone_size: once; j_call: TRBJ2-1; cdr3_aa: CASSYSRSLGEQFF; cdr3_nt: TGTGCCAGCAGTTACTCCCGTTCTCTGGGTGAGCAGTTCTTC
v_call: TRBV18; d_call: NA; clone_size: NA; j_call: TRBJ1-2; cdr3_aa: CASSPPNPIPDGYTF; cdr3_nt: TGTGCCAGCTCACCACCGAATCCCATTCCCGATGGCTACACCTTC
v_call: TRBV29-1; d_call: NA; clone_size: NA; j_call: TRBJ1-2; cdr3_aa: CSATGVGYTF; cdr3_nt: TGCAGCGCAACCGGCGTTGGCTACACCTTC
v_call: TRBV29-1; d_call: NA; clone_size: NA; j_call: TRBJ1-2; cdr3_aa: CSVEEGSYTF; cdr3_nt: TGCAGCGTTGAAGAAGGTAGCTACACCTTC
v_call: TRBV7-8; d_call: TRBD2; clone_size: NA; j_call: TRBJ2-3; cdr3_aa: CASSLRLAGGTDTQYF; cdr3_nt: TGTGCCAGCAGCTTACGCCTAGCGGGGGGCACAGATACGCAGTATTTT
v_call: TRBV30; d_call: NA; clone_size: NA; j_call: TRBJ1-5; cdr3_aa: CAWSVSNSRNQPQHF; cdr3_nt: TGTGCCTGGAGTGTATCCAACAGCCGAAATCAGCCCCAGCATTTT
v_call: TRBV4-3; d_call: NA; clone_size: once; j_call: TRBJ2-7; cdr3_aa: CASSQDQRQTFYEQYF; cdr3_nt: TGCGCCAGCAGCCAAGACCAGCGGCAGACCTTCTACGAGCAGTACTTC
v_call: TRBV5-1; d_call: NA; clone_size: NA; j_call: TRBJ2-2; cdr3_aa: CASSLDTNTGELFF; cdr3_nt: TGCGCCAGCAGCTTGGACACAAACACCGGGGAGCTGTTTTTT
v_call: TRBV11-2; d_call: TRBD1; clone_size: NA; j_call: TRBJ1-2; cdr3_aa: CASSLGGQGATYGYTF; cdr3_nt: TGTGCCAGCAGCTTAGGTGGACAGGGGGCGACCTATGGCTACACCTTC
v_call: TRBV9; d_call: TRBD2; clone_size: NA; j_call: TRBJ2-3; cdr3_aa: CASSVLGLAWGDTDTQYF; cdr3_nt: TGTGCCAGCAGCGTACTGGGACTAGCGTGGGGTGACACAGATACGCAGTATTTT
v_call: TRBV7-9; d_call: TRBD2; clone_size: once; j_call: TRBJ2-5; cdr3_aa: CASSLATGGETQYF; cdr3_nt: TGTGCCAGCAGCTTAGCGACGGGAGGCGAGACCCAGTACTTC
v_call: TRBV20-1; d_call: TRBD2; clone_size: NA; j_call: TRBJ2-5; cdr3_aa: CSATGRETQYF; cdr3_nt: TGCAGTGCTACCGGGAGGGAGACCCAGTACTTC
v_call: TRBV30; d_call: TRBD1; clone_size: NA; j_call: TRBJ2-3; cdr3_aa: CACSDRARSDTQYF; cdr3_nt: TGTGCCTGCTCGGACAGGGCAAGGTCAGATACGCAGTATTTT
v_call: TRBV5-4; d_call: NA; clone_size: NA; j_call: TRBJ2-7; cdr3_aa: CASSQDSHSYEQYF; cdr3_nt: TGTGCCAGCAGCCAGGACAGTCACTCCTACGAGCAGTACTTC
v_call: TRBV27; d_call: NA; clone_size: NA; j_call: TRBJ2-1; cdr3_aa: CASSAGFRGAYNEQFF; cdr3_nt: TGTGCCAGCAGTGCGGGATTTCGAGGGGCCTACAATGAGCAGTTCTTC
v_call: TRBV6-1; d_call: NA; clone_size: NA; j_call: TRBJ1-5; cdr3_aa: CASSEGPQNQPQHF; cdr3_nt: TGTGCCAGCAGTGAGGGACCCCAAAATCAGCCCCAGCATTTT
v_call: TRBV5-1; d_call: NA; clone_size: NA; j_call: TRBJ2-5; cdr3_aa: CASSLGDTQETQYF; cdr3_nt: TGCGCCAGCAGCTTAGGGGACACCCAAGAGACCCAGTACTTC
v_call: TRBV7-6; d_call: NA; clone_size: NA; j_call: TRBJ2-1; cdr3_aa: CASSLAGRRVYNEQFF; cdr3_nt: TGTGCCAGCAGCTTAGCCGGGAGACGGGTTTACAATGAGCAGTTCTTC
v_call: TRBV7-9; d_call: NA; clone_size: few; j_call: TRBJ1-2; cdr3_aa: CASSGLAAGYTF; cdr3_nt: TGTGCCAGCAGCGGGTTAGCGGCTGGCTACACCTTC
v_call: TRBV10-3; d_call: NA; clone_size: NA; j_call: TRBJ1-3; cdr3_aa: CAIKGTPADGNTIYF; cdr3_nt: TGTGCCATCAAAGGGACGCCGGCTGACGGAAACACCATATATTTT
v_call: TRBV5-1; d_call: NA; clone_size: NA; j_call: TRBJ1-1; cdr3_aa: CASRLSGTPSEAFF; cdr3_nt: TGCGCCAGCAGGTTGTCCGGGACACCAAGTGAAGCTTTCTTT
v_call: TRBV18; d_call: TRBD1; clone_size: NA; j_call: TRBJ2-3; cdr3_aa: CASSLTGQGFTDTQYF; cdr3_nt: TGTGCCAGCTCATTGACGGGACAGGGTTTCACAGATACGCAGTATTTT
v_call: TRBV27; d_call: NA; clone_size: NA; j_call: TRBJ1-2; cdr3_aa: CASSPQQRDPYGYTF; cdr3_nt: TGTGCCAGCAGTCCTCAGCAGCGCGATCCCTATGGCTACACCTTC
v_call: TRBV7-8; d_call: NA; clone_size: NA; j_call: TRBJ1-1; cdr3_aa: CASSLEGVGTPTEAFF; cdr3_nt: TGTGCCAGCAGCTTAGAGGGAGTTGGGACACCAACTGAAGCTTTCTTT
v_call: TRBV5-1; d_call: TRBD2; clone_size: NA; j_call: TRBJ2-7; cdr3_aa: CASSLAGLGSPEQYF; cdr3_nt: TGCGCCAGCAGCTTGGCGGGACTAGGCTCCCCCGAGCAGTACTTC
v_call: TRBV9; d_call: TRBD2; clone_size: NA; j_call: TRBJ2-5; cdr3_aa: CASSVGTSGGWGSETQYF; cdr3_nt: TGTGCCAGCAGCGTCGGGACTAGCGGGGGCTGGGGGTCGGAGACCCAGTACTTC
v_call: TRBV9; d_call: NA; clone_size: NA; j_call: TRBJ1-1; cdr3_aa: CASSVGFKGTEAFF; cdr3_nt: TGTGCCAGCAGCGTAGGGTTTAAGGGGACTGAAGCTTTCTTT
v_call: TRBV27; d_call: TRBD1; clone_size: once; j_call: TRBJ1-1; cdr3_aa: CASSLLQGSTEAFF; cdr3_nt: TGTGCCAGCAGTTTACTACAGGGGTCCACTGAAGCTTTCTTT
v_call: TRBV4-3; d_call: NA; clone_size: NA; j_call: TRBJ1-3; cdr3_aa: CASSQGTGRNTIYF; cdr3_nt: TGCGCCAGCAGCCAAGGTACAGGGAGAAACACCATATATTTT
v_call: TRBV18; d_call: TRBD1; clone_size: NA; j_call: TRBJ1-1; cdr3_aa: CASSPSSPTGDEAFF; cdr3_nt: TGTGCCAGCTCACCATCAAGCCCAACAGGGGATGAAGCTTTCTTT
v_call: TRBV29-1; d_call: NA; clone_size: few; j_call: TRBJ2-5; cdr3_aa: CSFTPPGLGETQYF; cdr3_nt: TGCAGCTTCACCCCCCCGGGGTTGGGGGAGACCCAGTACTTC
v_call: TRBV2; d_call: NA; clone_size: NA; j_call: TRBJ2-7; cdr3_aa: CASSPPGRISYEQYF; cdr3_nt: TGTGCCAGCAGTCCCCCGGGACGGATCTCCTACGAGCAGTACTTC
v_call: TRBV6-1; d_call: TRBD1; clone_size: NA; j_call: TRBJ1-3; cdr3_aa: CATMDRNRGNTIYF; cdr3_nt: TGTGCCACCATGGACAGGAATCGCGGAAACACCATATATTTT
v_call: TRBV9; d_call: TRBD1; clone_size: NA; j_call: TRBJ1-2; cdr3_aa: CASSEDPGTGDIYGYTF; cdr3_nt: TGTGCCAGCAGCGAGGACCCCGGGACAGGGGATATCTATGGCTACACCTTC
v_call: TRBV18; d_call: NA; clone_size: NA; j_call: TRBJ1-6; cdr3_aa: CASRYEGGPNSPLHF; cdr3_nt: TGTGCCAGCCGATATGAAGGAGGTCCTAATTCACCCCTCCACTTT